This entry lists 11 T cell receptor beta chains sequenced from one sample in a study of human T cells and chemical hapten exposure. Time point in this sample: patch test 2, 6 weeks after DPC sensitization. Treatment of the sample: therapeutic diphenylcyclopropenone sensitization with weekly scalp DPC. TCRdb itself ran the RACE reads through MiXCR, one entry per CDR3 protein. This table has fewer than 100,000 distinct CDR3 sequences, under 14% appearing once. Sequenced here: whole blood, sampled in connection with sensitization to the hapten diphenylcyclopropenone (DPC). The receptors were gathered from a man aged 18 to 29 with alopecia areata. Some clones in this sample may be carry-over from other donors' samples.

This clonotype has a count of ten or more. The chain uses TRBV7-2 and TRBJ2-5; 8 nucleotides align to TRBD1. CDR1 SGHTA and CDR2 FQGNSA come from the germline V gene. V shed 5 bases, J shed 5 bases, and the junction held 10 bases outside the gene matches. The CDR3 length is 15 residues. CDR3 DNA sequence: TGTGCCAGCAGCCAAATGGCCGGGACAGGCGAGACCCAGTACTTC. Protein sequence: CASSQMAGTGETQYF.

This clonotype was found many times. V gene TRBV5-1 combines with J gene TRBJ2-3; 8 nucleotides agree with TRBD1. The J segment lost 4 bases and the V segment lost 2 bases, leaving 6 bases of the junction unmatched. Germline CDR1 is SGHRS and CDR2 is YFSETQ. The CDR3 is 15 residues long. This CDR3 reads CASSFGGTGPDTQYF. The CDR3 DNA sequence: TGCGCCAGCAGCTTTGGCGGGACAGGACCAGATACGCAGTATTTT.

This clonotype was counted ten times or more. The chain uses TRBV7-6 and TRBJ2-7; 10 bases match TRBD1. The V gene end was trimmed by 5 bases and the J gene end by 2 bases; junction bases not matched to a gene: 3. CDR1 SGHVS and CDR2 FNYEAQ come from the germline V gene. This CDR3 has 14 amino acids. CDR3: CASSGGTGAYEQYV. DNA for the CDR3: TGTGCCAGCAGCGGGGGGACAGGGGCCTACGAGCAGTACGTC.

In this sample, this clonotype turned up many times. The chain employs TRBV11-2 and TRBJ2-1; D remains unclear. Germline loops: CDR1 SGHAT, CDR2 FQNNGV. The CDR3 has 12 residues. Trimming removed 5 bases from V and 8 bases from J, with 10 bases in between. CDR3 nucleotides: TGTGCCAGCAGCCTTGGTGGGGATGAGCAGTTCTTC. This encodes CASSLGGDEQFF.

In this sample, this clonotype turned up many times. The chain uses TRBV24-1 and TRBJ2-1; D uncertain. The V end lost 4 bases, the J end lost 4 bases, and 16 bases lay between the germline ends. The CDR3 extends over 16 amino acids. Looked up from germline, CDR1 is KGHDR and CDR2 is SFDVKD. As DNA, the CDR3 is TGTGCCACCAGTGACCACCTACAACTACAGTACAATGAGCAGTTCTTC. Amino acids: CATSDHLQLQYNEQFF.

There are a few counts of this clonotype. The V and J genes are TRBV6-2 or TRBV6-3 and TRBJ2-1; TRBD2 matches 8 bases. The germline V gene has CDR1 MNHEY and CDR2 SVGEGT. The trim removed 7 bases at V and 7 bases at J, leaving 9 bases unmatched. This CDR3 has 14 amino acids. CDR3 coding DNA: TGTGCCAGCAAACGGACTAGCTTCAGGAATGAGCAGTTCTTC. This translates into CASKRTSFRNEQFF.

This clonotype was detected only a few times. The rearrangement uses TRBV11-2 and TRBJ1-2; possibly TRBD1 for D (5 bases). The germline V gene encodes CDR1 SGHAT and CDR2 FQNNGV. This CDR3 region has 13 residues. Trimming cost V 1 base and J 8 bases, with 11 bases left between them. As DNA, the CDR3 is TGTGCCAGCAGCTTAGTTCTGGGGCACGGCTACACCTTC. Protein sequence: CASSLVLGHGYTF. Full variable domain (remainder filled in from reference TRBV11-2 and TRBJ1-2): EAGVAQSPRYKIIEKRQSVAFWCNPISGHATLYWYQQILGQGPKLLIQFQNNGVVDDSQLPKDRFSAERLKGVDSTLKIQPAKLEDSAVYLCASSLVLGHGYTFGSGTRLTVV.

This clonotype has just a few counts. The chain joins TRBV6-2 or TRBV6-3 to TRBJ2-7, with TRBD2 matching over 7 bases. The length of the CDR3 is 13 residues. Germline V lookup: CDR1 MNHEY, CDR2 SVGEGT. Germline trimming cut 2 bases from V and 7 bases from J; bases unmatched to any gene: 5. The CDR3 loop is CASSYGGVREQYV. CDR3 DNA: TGTGCCAGCAGTTACGGGGGGGTTCGGGAGCAGTACGTC.

This clonotype showed up many times. This chain connects TRBV6-6 to TRBJ1-5, with D perhaps matching TRBD1 (5 bases). The germline gives CDR1 MNHNY, CDR2 SVGAGI (reference sequence). The CDR3 is 13 residues long. Trimming shortened V by 8 bases and J by 7 bases, and 15 bases separated the two germline ends. DNA of the CDR3: TGTGCCAGCGTACAGGCACCAGGGCAGCCCCAGCATTTT. It is translated as CASVQAPGQPQHF.

This clonotype was seen a handful of times. V and J are TRBV3-2 and TRBJ2-7; the table names TRBD2, a call not compared with the DNA. TRBV3-2 is a known pseudogene. CDR3 length equals 16 residues. CDR3 loop: CASSQEDSGEPYEQYV. DNA for the CDR3: TGTGCCAGCAGCCAAGAGGATAGCGGGGAACCCTACGAGCAGTACGTC.

The chain carries TRBV11-2 and TRBJ1-5, with D hard to call. Trimming removed 3 bases at V and 2 bases at J, with 5 bases between. The CDR3 runs 13 residues. Germline-derived CDR1 and CDR2 are SGHAT and FQNNGV. CDR3 loop: CASSFMRNQPQHF. The CDR3 coding sequence is TGTGCCAGCAGCTTTATGCGCAATCAGCCCCAGCATTTT. The whole variable domain, filled in from reference TRBV11-2 and TRBJ1-5, reads EAGVAQSPRYKIIEKRQSVAFWCNPISGHATLYWYQQILGQGPKLLIQFQNNGVVDDSQLPKDRFSAERLKGVDSTLKIQPAKLEDSAVYLCASSFMRNQPQHFGDGTRLSIL.